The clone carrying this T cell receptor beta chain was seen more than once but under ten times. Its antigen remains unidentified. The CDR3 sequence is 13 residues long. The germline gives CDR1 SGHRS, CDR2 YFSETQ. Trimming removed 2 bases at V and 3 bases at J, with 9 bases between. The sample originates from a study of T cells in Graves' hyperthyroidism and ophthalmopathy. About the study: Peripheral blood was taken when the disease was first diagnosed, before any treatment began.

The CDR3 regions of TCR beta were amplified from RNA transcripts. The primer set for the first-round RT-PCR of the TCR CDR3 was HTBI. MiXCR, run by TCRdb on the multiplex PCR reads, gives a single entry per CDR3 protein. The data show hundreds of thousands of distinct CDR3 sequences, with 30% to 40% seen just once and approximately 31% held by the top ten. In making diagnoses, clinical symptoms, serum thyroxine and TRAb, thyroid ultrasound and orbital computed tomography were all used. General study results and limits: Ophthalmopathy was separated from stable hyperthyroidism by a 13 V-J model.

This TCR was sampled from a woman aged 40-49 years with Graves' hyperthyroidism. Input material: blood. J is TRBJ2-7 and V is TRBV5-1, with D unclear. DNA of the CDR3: TGCGCCAGCAGCTTCGACACCTTCTACGAGCAGTACTTC. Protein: CASSFDTFYEQYF.